This T cell receptor beta chain comes out of a study of CD8 T cells in ankylosing spondylitis. TCRdb reanalysed the 5' RACE reads using MiXCR and keeps one entry per CDR3 protein. The data hold 150,000 to 200,000 distinct CDR3 sequences, with about an eighth observed a single time. Study-level points and caveats: A motif in TCR beta, a set of eight or nine highly homologous variants, appeared characteristic of ankylosing spondylitis blood.

As to this clonotype: What it binds is not known.

The trim removed 4 bases at V and 1 base at J, leaving 5 bases unmatched. The CDR3 spans 15 residues. V is TRBV12-3 or TRBV12-4 and J is TRBJ1-1; 8 nucleotides align to TRBD1. Specimen: blood, either unsorted or a sorted T cell fraction (not recorded which). The TCR was taken from a female donor with ankylosing spondylitis or in good health (not recorded which). CDR3 nucleotide sequence: TGTGCCAGCAGTTACGGGACAGGCGGGAACACTGAAGCTTTCTTT. It encodes CASSYGTGGNTEAFF.